This entry is about one TCR beta chain. What this receptor recognizes is not known. The gene names and germline sequences used here belong to the mouse. Read sequence stops 1 residue before the CDR3 end, and the germline J gene provides the missing end. CDR1 and CDR2, per the germline V gene (reference sequence), are KGHPV and FQNQEV. Taken from cysteine to phenylalanine, the CDR3 has 15 residues. The DNA shown is the part of the CDR3 that was read: 42 bases, in frame from base 1. The V and J ends are trimmed by 1 base and 0 bases, leaving 4 bases between them. This sample is part of a study of tissue T cells after allogeneic stem cell transplantation (dated by TCRdb to the early 2020s). Background on the whole study: TCR beta repertoires were profiled across many tissues obtained from research autopsies of patients with and without GVHD, as well as in mouse models of GVHD. The human part of the study was a prospective observational study with no blinding and no randomization. What the research found in general, with its limitations: In both patients and mice, T cells from blood and spleen covered only a limited part of the TCR repertoire found in tissues. Which tissue TCRs were alloreactive or antigen-specific was not determined in the study, and some of the clones might have been host cells that persisted. Within patients, how anatomically similar tissues were was a major factor shaping TCR repertoire composition, regardless of disease or transplant status. The patient cohort was small and clinically heterogeneous, and sampling depth was acknowledged as a limitation. Only a few T cell clones appeared in more than one patient, yet motif-based clustering showed tissue-specific repertoire signatures that were shared between patients.

The method behind the library was the immunoSEQ multiplex PCR assay. TCRbeta CDR3 sequencing was performed at survey depth by Adaptive Biotechnologies, and CDR3 sequences, V/J genes, productive frequency and template counts were reported. TCR beta CDR3 regions were amplified from genomic DNA rather than RNA. Under the source paper's analysis protocol: Jensen-Shannon divergence was used to quantify pairwise repertoire overlap between tissues, with a value of 1 meaning complete divergence and a value of 0 meaning identical repertoires. Tissues were grouped by single-linkage agglomerative hierarchical clustering of pairwise JSD values, and the clustering results were shown as dendrograms. GLIPH2 was run on all patient samples with simulation_depth 1000, kmer_min_depth 3 and cdr3_length_cutoff 8, and groups with more than two unique CDR3s were retained. In a standardized tissue-overlap score, Jaccard GLIPH-group overlap across patients was extrapolated to a standard repertoire size of 1000 clones. Associations of diversity with clinical or experimental variables used linear mixed-effect models with tissue fixed effects and individual random effects. TCRdb took this table from immuneACCESS and kept in-frame rearrangements with V and J called. Such tables lack part of the clones; where checked against another copy, unresolved V genes explain under half of the gap, and the rest is unexplained. The V and J calls and clone size are taken from that table; D and trimming were inferred from the DNA. The sample table shows over 7,000 clones, and approximately 37% are seen once. Over 2.5% of the sample belongs to the ten largest clones.

Explained via the paper, the time point label denotes: mouse harvest day 14 after allogeneic transplant. Mouse grafts combined 10^7 T-cell-depleted bone marrow cells with 10^6 splenic CD5+ T cells, given via tail vein injection. A major MHC-mismatch B6 (H2b) into BALB/c (H2d) model was used to model mouse GVHD, and tissues were profiled at day 7 or 14. Mouse tissues and retro-orbital blood were harvested on day 7 or 14 post-transplant using separate sterile tools per animal; livers were flushed beforehand. Before genomic DNA isolation with the DNeasy Blood & Tissue Kit, mouse tissues were minced using razor blades in buffered saline.

The V and J genes are TRBV26 and TRBJ1-6, with the D gene call left open. TRBJ1-6 is placed among ORFs of uncertain function. This receptor was taken from a female BALB/c mouse given C57BL/6 T cells with graft-versus-host disease after an allogeneic hematopoietic cell transplant. The sequencing sample was made of skin. CDR3 bases read: TGTGCCAGCAGTCTGTGGGTTTCCTATAATTCGCCCCTCTAC. Translated, it gives CASSLWVSYNSPLY. The full CDR3 sequence reads CASSLWVSYNSPLYF.